This T cell receptor (beta chain) was sequenced during a study of early T cells in non-severe SARS-CoV-2 infection. Background on the study: It was bulk RNA from unsorted whole blood that was sequenced, and the chains were unpaired. Whole-study results and caveats: There was a bias toward anti-spike CD8 responses in VDJdb matching, which missed private and CD4 specificities.

This clonotype was detected many times. Its antigen is not known. Losses at the gene ends were 8 bases for V and 1 base for J; bases not matched to a gene: 6. The CDR3 runs 14 residues. Germline V gives CDR1 SNHLY, CDR2 FYNNEI. cDNA molecules, individually, were tagged with unique molecular identifiers. TCRdb reprocessed the 5' RACE reads with MiXCR, giving one entry per CDR3 protein. Of tens of thousands of distinct CDR3 sequences in the sample, about 17% were seen once. The TCR comes from an adult who was a healthcare worker with PCR-confirmed SARS-CoV-2 infection or an uninfected control (not recorded which). Sequences were derived from whole blood, sampled at baseline. This sequence joins TRBV2 and TRBJ2-7; the match to TRBD2 covers 9 bases. The DNA of the CDR3 is TGTGCCAGCCTCGCTAGCGGGAAATCCTACGAGCAGTACTTC. Translating gives CASLASGKSYEQYF.